A single TCR beta chain is shown here with its context. Its antigen is still unknown. The data were taken from a study of T cell responses to AZD1222 COVID-19 vaccine. The CDR3 totals 12 residues. Trimming removed 7 bases from V and 8 bases from J; junction bases left unmatched: 3. Germline values: CDR1 SNHLY, CDR2 FYNNEI. TCRdb's table, derived via immunoSEQ multiplex PCR, lists solely in-frame clones and lacks some. The sample carries some 97,000 clones, around nine tenths recorded once. Points from the study as a whole: Once two AZD1222 doses were given, Spike-specific TCR breadth and depth went up.

The source of this sequence is an adult in good health. The sequencing here drew on peripheral blood, taken on day 0 of AZD1222 vaccination. The rearrangement joins TRBV2 to TRBJ1-4; 8 bases are a match to TRBD1. The CDR3 nucleotides read TGTGCCAGCACCAGGGGGCCGGAAAAACTGTTTTTT. Translation gives CASTRGPEKLFF. The complete variable domain, with remaining parts taken from reference TRBV2 and TRBJ1-4, reads EPEVTQTPSHQVTQMGQEVILRCVPISNHLYFYWYRQILGQKVEFLVSFYNNEISEKSEIFDDQFSVERPDGSNFTLKIRSTKLEDSAMYFCASTRGPEKLFFGSGTQLSVL.